This entry lists 8 T cell receptor beta chains sequenced from one sample in a study of immune evolution from preneoplasia to lung adenocarcinoma. Profiling relied on immunoSEQ multiplex PCR, and the TCRdb table lists in-frame clones only, not all of them. The sample includes about 26,000 clones, approximately 69% of them seen just once. Sequencing was performed on FFPE invasive lung adenocarcinoma tissue. The receptors were sampled from a person aged 60 to 70 with invasive lung adenocarcinoma. Some clones in this sample may be carry-over from other donors' samples.

The sample holds a few counts of this clone. This chain uses TRBV7-9 with TRBJ2-2; 8 positions agree with TRBD2. V lost 5 bases and J lost 5; bases outside the gene matches: 1. CDR1 and CDR2 (germline): SEHNR, FQNEAQ (reference sequence). The CDR3 covers 13 residues. DNA for the CDR3: TGTGCCAGCAGCCCGGGGGGGACCGGGGAGCTGTTTTTT. Residues: CASSPGGTGELFF.

This chain uses TRBV28 with TRBJ2-3; 7 bases align to TRBD2. The CDR3 runs 14 residues. J was trimmed by 1 base and V by 5 bases; bases with no gene match: 3. Per the germline V gene, CDR1 is MDHEN and CDR2 is SYDVKM. CDR3 region: CASSPAGRTDTQYF. CDR3 DNA sequence: TGTGCCAGCAGTCCAGCGGGACGCACAGATACGCAGTATTTT.

The chain is built from TRBV10-1 and TRBJ2-1, with D unclear. The CDR3 consists of 12 residues. Trimming left V 4 bases short and J 3 bases short, with 4 bases between. CDR1 WNHNN and CDR2 SYGVQD come from the germline V gene (reference sequence). The CDR3 region is CASSANYNEQFF. CDR3 coding DNA: TGCGCCAGCAGTGCCAACTACAATGAGCAGTTCTTC.

This sequence joins TRBV18 and TRBJ2-5, with 8 bases lining up with TRBD1. Trimming cost V 2 bases and J 1 base; bases outside gene matches: 3. Germline lookup yields CDR1 KGHSH and CDR2 LQKENI. This CDR3 has 15 residues. In nucleotides, the CDR3 is TGTGCCAGCTCACCATGGACAGGGACCCAAGAGACCCAGTACTTC. Translation gives CASSPWTGTQETQYF.

The chain recombines TRBV18 with TRBJ2-1; 14 nucleotides align to TRBD2. V shed 4 bases, J shed 6 bases, and the junction held 11 bases outside the gene matches. The CDR3 runs to 18 residues. Germline V gene sequence: CDR1 KGHSH, CDR2 LQKENI. In DNA form, the CDR3 reads TGTGCCAGCTCACGACTAGCGGGAGGGCTACCATTCTCCAATGAGCAGTTCTTC. It is translated as CASSRLAGGLPFSNEQFF.

The rearrangement links TRBV18 to TRBJ1-3, with a possible D match to TRBD1 (6 bases). Germline V lookup: CDR1 KGHSH, CDR2 LQKENI. The CDR3 spans 15 residues. V lost 4 bases, J lost 0 bases, and 10 bases lay in between. CDR3 nucleotide sequence: TGTGCCAGCTCACTAAGGACAGACTCTGGAAACACCATATATTTT. Translated: CASSLRTDSGNTIYF.

This clone was seen only a few times. The V and J genes are TRBV19 and TRBJ2-7; D is perhaps TRBD1 (6 bases). The CDR3 runs 14 residues. V dropped 7 bases and J dropped 7 bases, with 20 bases sitting between them. Germline CDR1 reads LNHDA; CDR2 reads SQIVND (reference sequence). CDR3 nucleotide sequence: TGTGCCAGTAAAAGGACAGATCCCAAGGCTGAGCAGTACTTC. Translating it yields CASKRTDPKAEQYF.

V usage is TRBV6-1 and J usage is TRBJ1-3; D gene unclear. V was pared by 6 bases and J by 0 bases, with 12 bases between. The CDR3 length is 15 residues. The V gene's germline CDR1 is MNHNS and CDR2 SASEGT. The CDR3 DNA reads TGTGCCAGCAGGCCCTACTCTTCCTCTGGAAACACCATATATTTT. It yields the protein CASRPYSSSGNTIYF.